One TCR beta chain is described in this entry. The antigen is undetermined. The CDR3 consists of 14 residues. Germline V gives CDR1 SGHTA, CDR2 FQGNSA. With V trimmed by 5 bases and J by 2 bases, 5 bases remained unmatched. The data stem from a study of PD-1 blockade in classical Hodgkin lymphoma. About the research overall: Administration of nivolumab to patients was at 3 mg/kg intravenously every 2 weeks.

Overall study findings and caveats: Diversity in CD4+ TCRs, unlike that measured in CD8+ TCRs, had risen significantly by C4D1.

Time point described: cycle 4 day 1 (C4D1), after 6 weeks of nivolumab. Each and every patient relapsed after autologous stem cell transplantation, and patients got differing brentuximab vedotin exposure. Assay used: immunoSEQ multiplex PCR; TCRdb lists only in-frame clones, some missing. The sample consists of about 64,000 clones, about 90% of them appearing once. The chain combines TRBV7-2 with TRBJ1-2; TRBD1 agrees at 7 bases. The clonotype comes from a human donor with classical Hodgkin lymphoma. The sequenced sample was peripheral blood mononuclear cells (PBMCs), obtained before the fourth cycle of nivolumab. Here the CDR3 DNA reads TGTGCCAGCAGCACCTTGGACAGGAACTATGGCTACACCTTC. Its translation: CASSTLDRNYGYTF.